The rows below give T cell receptor beta chains drawn from one sample of a study of T cell responses to AZD1222 COVID-19 vaccine. The table came from immunoSEQ multiplex PCR; TCRdb's copy has only in-frame clones and leaves some out. The sample holds 95,000 to 150,000 clones; around 89% are singletons and the top ten take more than 9.5%. This specimen was peripheral blood, taken on day 0 of MenACWY control vaccination. The receptor set was obtained from an adult in good health. CDR3s include the opening cysteine and the closing phenylalanine or tryptophan. Fields, in order: D gene, CDR3 length, V gene, J gene, clone size, CDR3 DNA, CDR3 protein. A D gene is named only where the DNA matches it firmly. The size entry is marked missing in some rows and otherwise reads once, few, many or a size class.

D: TRBD2
length: 14
V: TRBV5-1
J: TRBJ2-3
size: .
DNA: TGCGCCAGCAGCTTGTGGGCGGGAGGAGATACGCAGTATTTT
CDR3: CASSLWAGGDTQYF

D: .
length: 9
V: TRBV2
J: TRBJ1-1
size: .
DNA: TGTGCCAGCAGTGAAGTTGACAGCTTT
CDR3: CASSEVDSF

D: .
length: 12
V: TRBV7-9
J: TRBJ1-1
size: .
DNA: TGTGCCAGCGGGCGCGTAAGGGCTGAAGCTTTCTTT
CDR3: CASGRVRAEAFF

D: .
length: 15
V: TRBV4-3
J: TRBJ2-1
size: .
DNA: TGCGCCAGCAGCCAGGCCTTTACTCCTCACAATGAGCAGTTCTTC
CDR3: CASSQAFTPHNEQFF

D: TRBD1
length: 13
V: TRBV7-3
J: TRBJ1-1
size: .
DNA: TGTGCCAGCAGAAAGGACAGGGGCGCTGAAGCTTTCTTT
CDR3: CASRKDRGAEAFF

D: TRBD2
length: 17
V: TRBV5-1
J: TRBJ2-1
size: .
DNA: TGCGCCAGCAGCTCGGGACTAGCGGGAGACCCCTACAATGAGCAGTTCTTC
CDR3: CASSSGLAGDPYNEQFF

D: .
length: 17
V: TRBV3-1/TRBV3-2
J: TRBJ1-4
size: .
DNA: TGTGCCAGCAGCCAAGATCCCCGGTGGGGCACTAATGAAAAACTGTTTTTT
CDR3: CASSQDPRWGTNEKLFF

D: .
length: 12
V: TRBV29-1
J: TRBJ1-1
size: .
DNA: TGCAGCGTGTCAGGATTTAACACTGAAGCTTTCTTT
CDR3: CSVSGFNTEAFF

D: .
length: 16
V: TRBV7-9
J: TRBJ2-6
size: .
DNA: TGTGCCAGCAGCTTAGGGAGTAGCTCTGGGGCCAACGTCCTGACTTTC
CDR3: CASSLGSSSGANVLTF

D: TRBD2
length: 15
V: TRBV28
J: TRBJ2-7
size: few
DNA: TGTGCCAGCAGTCGTACTAGCGGGAAGAGTTACGAGCAGTACTTC
CDR3: CASSRTSGKSYEQYF

D: TRBD2
length: 13
V: TRBV6-5
J: TRBJ2-1
size: .
DNA: TGTGCCAGCGGGCGGGAGCTGTTCAATGAGCAGTTCTTC
CDR3: CASGRELFNEQFF

D: .
length: 15
V: TRBV6-2/TRBV6-3
J: TRBJ2-2
size: .
DNA: TGTGCCAGCAGTTATGACAGCCCGAACACCGGGGAGCTGTTTTTT
CDR3: CASSYDSPNTGELFF

D: .
length: 13
V: TRBV7-3
J: TRBJ2-2
size: .
DNA: TGTGCCAGCGGAGCGGAAGAAACCGGGGAGCTGTTTTTT
CDR3: CASGAEETGELFF

D: .
length: 14
V: TRBV5-4
J: TRBJ2-2
size: .
DNA: TGTGCCAGCAGCTTGGGTGGGAACACCGGGGAGCTGTTTTTT
CDR3: CASSLGGNTGELFF

D: .
length: 12
V: TRBV24-1
J: TRBJ1-2
size: .
DNA: TGTGCCACCAGTGACACTAACTATGGCTACACCTTC
CDR3: CATSDTNYGYTF

D: .
length: 15
V: TRBV11-3
J: TRBJ1-1
size: .
DNA: TGTGCCAGCAGCCACGTGAAGGGATTTGGCACTGAAGCTTTCTTT
CDR3: CASSHVKGFGTEAFF

D: TRBD2
length: 17
V: TRBV20-1
J: TRBJ2-5
size: .
DNA: TGCAGTGCTCGTGGACCAGGGACTACCCAGGAGATCGAGACCCAGTACTTC
CDR3: CSARGPGTTQEIETQYF

D: .
length: 12
V: TRBV29-1
J: TRBJ2-7
size: .
DNA: TGCAGCGTTGACGACGGATTCCACGAGCAGTACTTC
CDR3: CSVDDGFHEQYF

D: .
length: 16
V: TRBV7-9
J: TRBJ1-4
size: .
DNA: TGTGCCAGCAGCTTAGCGTCACAAGATGGGGGTGAAAAACTGTTTTTT
CDR3: CASSLASQDGGEKLFF

D: .
length: 14
V: TRBV6-5
J: TRBJ1-5
size: .
DNA: TGTGCCAGCAGTCCCGCCGGGCAAAATCAGCCCCAGCATTTT
CDR3: CASSPAGQNQPQHF

D: TRBD1
length: 13
V: TRBV30
J: TRBJ1-4
size: once
DNA: TGTGCCTGGAGTGAGAACAGGGGCGGAAAACTGTTTTTT
CDR3: CAWSENRGGKLFF

D: .
length: 19
V: TRBV21-1
J: TRBJ2-7
size: few
DNA: TGTGCCAGCAGCAGTAGTAGCGGGAGCGTTTTTTGTGTCTCCCACGAGCAGTACTTC
CDR3: CASSSSSGSVFCVSHEQYF

D: .
length: 16
V: TRBV5-1
J: TRBJ2-7
size: .
DNA: TGCGCCAGCAGCTTGGGACGGAGGTTGGGCTCCTACGAGCAGTACTTC
CDR3: CASSLGRRLGSYEQYF

D: .
length: 11
V: TRBV10-3
J: TRBJ2-7
size: .
DNA: TGTGCCATCAGGGAGGGTGCCGAGCAGTACTTC
CDR3: CAIREGAEQYF

D: TRBD1
length: 14
V: TRBV7-3
J: TRBJ2-2
size: .
DNA: TGTGCCAGCAGCCGGGACAGGGGCACCGGGGAGCTGTTTTTT
CDR3: CASSRDRGTGELFF

D: .
length: 14
V: TRBV28
J: TRBJ1-5
size: .
DNA: TGTGCCAGCAGTTCTAAGGGAGTCAGTCAGCCCCAGCATTTT
CDR3: CASSSKGVSQPQHF

D: TRBD2
length: 16
V: TRBV11-3
J: TRBJ2-1
size: .
DNA: TGTGCCAGCAGCCTCCCTTATAGCGGGTACTACAATGAGCAGTTCTTC
CDR3: CASSLPYSGYYNEQFF

D: TRBD1
length: 14
V: TRBV2
J: TRBJ2-5
size: .
DNA: TGTGCCAGCACTCGACGGGACAGCTCGGAGACCCAGTACTTC
CDR3: CASTRRDSSETQYF

D: .
length: 16
V: TRBV7-6
J: TRBJ1-2
size: .
DNA: TGTGCCAGCAGCTTAGAGGGGCAGGGCCAGGGCTATGGCTACACCTTC
CDR3: CASSLEGQGQGYGYTF

D: .
length: 13
V: TRBV18
J: TRBJ1-2
size: .
DNA: TGTGCCAGCTCACCAGTTTCGGAGAATGGCTACACCTTC
CDR3: CASSPVSENGYTF

D: .
length: 14
V: TRBV5-1
J: TRBJ1-1
size: .
DNA: TGCGCCAGCAGCTTGGCCCAGCAGAACACTGAAGCTTTCTTT
CDR3: CASSLAQQNTEAFF

D: .
length: 14
V: TRBV7-9
J: TRBJ2-1
size: .
DNA: TGTGCCAGCAGCCCTATGGGGGCCTACAATGAGCAGTTCTTC
CDR3: CASSPMGAYNEQFF

D: TRBD2
length: 14
V: TRBV19
J: TRBJ2-1
size: .
DNA: TGTGCCAGTAGTATGACTAGCGACTACAATGAGCAGTTCTTC
CDR3: CASSMTSDYNEQFF

D: .
length: 14
V: TRBV27
J: TRBJ1-1
size: once
DNA: TGTGCCAGCAGTCCCCCCCCTGGGGGCACTGAAGCTTTCTTT
CDR3: CASSPPPGGTEAFF

D: .
length: 13
V: TRBV18
J: TRBJ1-5
size: few
DNA: TGTGCCAGCTCGGCAGGGAGCGATCAGCCCCAGCATTTT
CDR3: CASSAGSDQPQHF

D: .
length: 14
V: TRBV2
J: TRBJ2-1
size: once
DNA: TGTGCCAGCAGACAGGGAACTTCCTACAATGAGCAGTTCTTC
CDR3: CASRQGTSYNEQFF

D: .
length: 12
V: TRBV12-3/TRBV12-4
J: TRBJ1-2
size: .
DNA: TGTGCCAGCAGTTTCGCAGGGTCTGGCTACACCTTC
CDR3: CASSFAGSGYTF

D: .
length: 15
V: TRBV6-5
J: TRBJ2-1
size: many
DNA: TGTGCCAGCACCCACCCCGACAGGAACAACAATGAGCAGTTCTTC
CDR3: CASTHPDRNNNEQFF

D: .
length: 15
V: TRBV6-5
J: TRBJ1-5
size: .
DNA: TGTGCCAGCAGTCCCTGGGGGGATAGCAATCAGCCCCAGCATTTT
CDR3: CASSPWGDSNQPQHF

D: TRBD2
length: 19
V: TRBV27
J: TRBJ2-1
size: .
DNA: TGTGCCAGCAGTTTATCCGGGCTAGCGGGGGGGCACCTCATCAATGAGCAGTTCTTC
CDR3: CASSLSGLAGGHLINEQFF

D: TRBD1
length: 13
V: TRBV7-2
J: TRBJ2-2
size: .
DNA: TGTGCCAGCAGCCGGACAGGGACCGGGGAGCTGTTTTTT
CDR3: CASSRTGTGELFF

D: TRBD1
length: 16
V: TRBV4-1
J: TRBJ2-2
size: .
DNA: TGCGCCAGCAGCCGGGCCGGGACAGGGGTCACCGGGGAGCTGTTTTTT
CDR3: CASSRAGTGVTGELFF

D: .
length: 15
V: TRBV19
J: TRBJ2-2
size: .
DNA: TGTGCCAGTAGTCCCCGGGAGTCGTACACCGGGGAGCTGTTTTTT
CDR3: CASSPRESYTGELFF

D: .
length: 13
V: TRBV19
J: TRBJ2-4
size: .
DNA: TGTGCCAGTAGTAGAGTTAGAGGAAACATTCAGTACTTC
CDR3: CASSRVRGNIQYF

D: TRBD1
length: 15
V: TRBV5-1
J: TRBJ1-1
size: .
DNA: TGCGCCAGCAGCTTGGAAGGGGGCCGGGGCACTGAAGCTTTCTTT
CDR3: CASSLEGGRGTEAFF

D: TRBD2
length: 13
V: TRBV2
J: TRBJ2-1
size: .
DNA: TGTGCCAGCAGTGAAGCGCTAGCGGGTGAGCAGTTCTTC
CDR3: CASSEALAGEQFF

D: .
length: 17
V: TRBV5-1
J: TRBJ2-6
size: .
DNA: TGCGCCAGCAGTAATGCGGGCGGCCCCTCTGGGGCCAACGTCCTGACTTTC
CDR3: CASSNAGGPSGANVLTF

D: .
length: 17
V: TRBV7-9
J: TRBJ2-7
size: .
DNA: TGTGCCAGCAGCTTAGGTACAGGGGAGGGAGCATATGGCGAGCAGTACTTC
CDR3: CASSLGTGEGAYGEQYF

D: TRBD1
length: 14
V: TRBV7-9
J: TRBJ2-7
size: once
DNA: TGTGCCAGCAGCTTGTCAGGGGGCAAGTACGAGCAGTACTTC
CDR3: CASSLSGGKYEQYF

D: .
length: 12
V: TRBV29-1
J: TRBJ1-2
size: .
DNA: TGCAGCGTTGAGAAGTCGGCCTATGGCTACACCTTC
CDR3: CSVEKSAYGYTF

D: TRBD2
length: 15
V: TRBV9
J: TRBJ2-5
size: few
DNA: TGTGCCAGCAGCGTAGGCTTGCGGGAGTCGGAGACCCAGTACTTC
CDR3: CASSVGLRESETQYF